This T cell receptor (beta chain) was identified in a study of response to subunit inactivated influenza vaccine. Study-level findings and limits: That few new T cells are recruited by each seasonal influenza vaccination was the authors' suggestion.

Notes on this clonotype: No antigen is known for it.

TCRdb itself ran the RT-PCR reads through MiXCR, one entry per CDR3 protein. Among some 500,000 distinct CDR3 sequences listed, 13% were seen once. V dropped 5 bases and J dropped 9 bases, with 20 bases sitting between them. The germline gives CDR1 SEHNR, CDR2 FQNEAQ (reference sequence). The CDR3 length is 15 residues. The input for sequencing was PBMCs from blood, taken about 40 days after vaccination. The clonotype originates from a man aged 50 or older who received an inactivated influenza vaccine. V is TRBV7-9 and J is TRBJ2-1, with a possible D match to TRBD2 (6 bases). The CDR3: CASSTHGRVFGEQFF. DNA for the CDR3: TGTGCCAGCAGCACCCACGGGAGAGTTTTCGGTGAGCAGTTCTTC.